This record looks at one TCR beta chain sequence and its context. This specimen belongs to a study of control samples from healthy donors and cancer patients. Trimming shortened V by 1 base and J by 8 bases, and 9 bases separated the two germline ends. The CDR3 has 13 amino acids. Sequencing was performed with immunoSEQ multiplex PCR; in TCRdb, only in-frame clones are kept and a portion is missing. This repertoire shows about 140,000 clones, around 85% found once; its top ten account for roughly 8.7%. The rearrangement links TRBV12-3 or TRBV12-4 to TRBJ2-1; perhaps TRBD1 as D (7 bases). This receptor was identified in a woman aged 25 to 39 in good health. The sample taken for sequencing was blood. Written as DNA, the CDR3 is TGTGCCAGCAGTTTAGGCAGGGGGGATGAGCAGTTCTTC. This translates into CASSLGRGDEQFF.